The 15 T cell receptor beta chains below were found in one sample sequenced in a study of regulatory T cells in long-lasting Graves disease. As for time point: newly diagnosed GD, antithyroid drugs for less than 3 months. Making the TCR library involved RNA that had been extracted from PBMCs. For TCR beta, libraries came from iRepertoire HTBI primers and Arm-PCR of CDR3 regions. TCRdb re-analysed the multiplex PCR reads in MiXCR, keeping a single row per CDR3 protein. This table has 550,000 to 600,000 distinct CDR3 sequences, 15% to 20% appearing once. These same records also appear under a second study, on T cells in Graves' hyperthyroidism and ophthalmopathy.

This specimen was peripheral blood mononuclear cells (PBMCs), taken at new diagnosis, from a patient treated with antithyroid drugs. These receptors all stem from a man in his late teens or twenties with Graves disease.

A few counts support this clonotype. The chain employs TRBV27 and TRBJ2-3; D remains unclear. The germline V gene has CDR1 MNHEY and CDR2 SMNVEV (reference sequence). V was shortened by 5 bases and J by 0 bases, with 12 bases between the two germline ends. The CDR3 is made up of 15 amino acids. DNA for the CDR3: TGTGCCAGCAGTCACATGACACATAGCACAGATACGCAGTATTTT. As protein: CASSHMTHSTDTQYF.

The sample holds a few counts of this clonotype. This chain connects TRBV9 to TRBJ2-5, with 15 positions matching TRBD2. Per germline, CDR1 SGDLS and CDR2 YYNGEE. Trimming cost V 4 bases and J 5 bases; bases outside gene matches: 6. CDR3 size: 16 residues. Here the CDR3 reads CASSSGLAGGYETQYF. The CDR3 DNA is TGTGCCAGCAGCTCTGGACTAGCGGGAGGGTATGAGACCCAGTACTTC.

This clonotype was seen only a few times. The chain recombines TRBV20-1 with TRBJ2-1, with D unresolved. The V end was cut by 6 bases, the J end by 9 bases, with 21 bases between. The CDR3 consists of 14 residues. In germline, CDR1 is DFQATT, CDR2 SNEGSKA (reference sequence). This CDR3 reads CSAQTSRFRGEQFF. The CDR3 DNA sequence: TGCAGTGCACAGACGTCTAGATTTCGTGGTGAGCAGTTCTTC.

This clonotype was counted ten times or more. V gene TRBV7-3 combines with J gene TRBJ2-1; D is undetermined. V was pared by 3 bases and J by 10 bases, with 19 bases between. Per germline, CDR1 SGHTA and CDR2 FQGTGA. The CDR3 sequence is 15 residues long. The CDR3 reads CASSFCGPRQWEQFF. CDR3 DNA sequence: TGTGCCAGCAGCTTCTGCGGACCTCGACAATGGGAGCAGTTCTTC.

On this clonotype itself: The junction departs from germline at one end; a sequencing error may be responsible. CDR3 amino acids: CASSEFRDSKVVF. CDR3 coding DNA: TGTGCCAGCAGTGAGTTCCGGGACAGCAAAGTGGTATTC. V usage is TRBV25-1 and J usage is TRBJ2-7; 7 nucleotides line up with TRBD1. The CDR3 extends over 13 amino acids. CDR1 and CDR2 from the germline V gene are MGHDK and SYGVNS.

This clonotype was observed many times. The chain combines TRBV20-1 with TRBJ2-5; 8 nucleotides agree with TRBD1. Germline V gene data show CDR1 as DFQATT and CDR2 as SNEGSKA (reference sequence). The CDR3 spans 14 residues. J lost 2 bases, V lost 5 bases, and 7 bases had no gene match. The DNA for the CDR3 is TGCAGTGCTGATGGGACAGGAGATCAAGAGACCCAGTACTTC. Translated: CSADGTGDQETQYF.

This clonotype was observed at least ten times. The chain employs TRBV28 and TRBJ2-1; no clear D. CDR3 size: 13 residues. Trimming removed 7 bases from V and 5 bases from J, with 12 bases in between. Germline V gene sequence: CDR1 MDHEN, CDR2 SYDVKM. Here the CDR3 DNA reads TGTGCCAGCATCGATAGCCGGAACAATGAGCAGTTCTTC. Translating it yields CASIDSRNNEQFF.

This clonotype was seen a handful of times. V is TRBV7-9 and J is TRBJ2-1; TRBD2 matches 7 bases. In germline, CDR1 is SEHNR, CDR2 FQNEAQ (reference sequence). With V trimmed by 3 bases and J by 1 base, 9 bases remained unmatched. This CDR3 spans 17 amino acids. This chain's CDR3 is CASSFASPGGSYNEQFF. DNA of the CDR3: TGTGCCAGCAGCTTTGCCTCTCCGGGAGGTTCCTACAATGAGCAGTTCTTC.

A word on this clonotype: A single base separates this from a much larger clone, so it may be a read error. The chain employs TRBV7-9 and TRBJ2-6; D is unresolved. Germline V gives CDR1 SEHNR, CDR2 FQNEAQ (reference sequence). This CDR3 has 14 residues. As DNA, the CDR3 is TGTGCCTGCAGCCTCTCTCTGGCGGCCAACGTCCTGACTTTC. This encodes CACSLSLAANVLTF. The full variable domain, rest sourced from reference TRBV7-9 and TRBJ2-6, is DTGVSQNPRHKITKRGQNVTFRCDPISEHNRLYWYRQTLGQGPEFLTYFQNEAQLEKSRLLSDRFSAERPKGSFSTLEIQRTEQGDSAMYLCACSLSLAANVLTFGAGSRLTVL.

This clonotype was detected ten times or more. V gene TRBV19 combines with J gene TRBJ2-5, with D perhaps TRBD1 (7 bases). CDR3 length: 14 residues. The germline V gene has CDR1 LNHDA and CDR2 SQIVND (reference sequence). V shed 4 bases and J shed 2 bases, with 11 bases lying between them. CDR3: CASSKAGQQETQYF. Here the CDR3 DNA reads TGTGCCAGTAGTAAGGCGGGACAGCAAGAGACCCAGTACTTC.

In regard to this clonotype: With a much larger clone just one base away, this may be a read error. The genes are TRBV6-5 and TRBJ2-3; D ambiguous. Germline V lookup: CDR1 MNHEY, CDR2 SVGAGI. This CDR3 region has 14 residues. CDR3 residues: CASNYSEAADTQYF. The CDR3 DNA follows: TGTGCCAGCAATTACTCTGAGGCGGCAGATACGCAGTATTTT.

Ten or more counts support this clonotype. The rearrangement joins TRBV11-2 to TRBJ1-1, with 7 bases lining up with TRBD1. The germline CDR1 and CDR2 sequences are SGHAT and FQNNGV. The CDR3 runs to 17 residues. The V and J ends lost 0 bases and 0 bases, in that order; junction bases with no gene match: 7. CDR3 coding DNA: TGTGCCAGCAGCTTAGAACCCCGGGACAGTTTGAACACTGAAGCTTTCTTT. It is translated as CASSLEPRDSLNTEAFF.

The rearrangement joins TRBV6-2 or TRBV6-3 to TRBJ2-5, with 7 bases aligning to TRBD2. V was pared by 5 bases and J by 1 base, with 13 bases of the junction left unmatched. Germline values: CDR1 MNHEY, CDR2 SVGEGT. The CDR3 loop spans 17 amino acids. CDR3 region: CASSGGWLADLQETQYF. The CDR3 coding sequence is TGTGCCAGCAGTGGGGGTTGGCTAGCGGACCTCCAAGAGACCCAGTACTTC.

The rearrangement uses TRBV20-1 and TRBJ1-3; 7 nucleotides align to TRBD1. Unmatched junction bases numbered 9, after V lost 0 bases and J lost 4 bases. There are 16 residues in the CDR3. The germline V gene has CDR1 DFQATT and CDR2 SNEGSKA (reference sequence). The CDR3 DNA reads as TGCAGTGCTAGAGATACCAGAACAGGGGACGGAAACACCATATATTTT. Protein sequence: CSARDTRTGDGNTIYF.

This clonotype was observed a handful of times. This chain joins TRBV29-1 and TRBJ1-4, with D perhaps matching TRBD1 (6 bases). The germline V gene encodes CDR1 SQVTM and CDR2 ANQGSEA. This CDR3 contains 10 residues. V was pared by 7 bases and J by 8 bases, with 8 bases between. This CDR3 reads CSAGTEKLFF. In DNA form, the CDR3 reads TGCAGCGCCGGGACAGAAAAACTGTTTTTT.